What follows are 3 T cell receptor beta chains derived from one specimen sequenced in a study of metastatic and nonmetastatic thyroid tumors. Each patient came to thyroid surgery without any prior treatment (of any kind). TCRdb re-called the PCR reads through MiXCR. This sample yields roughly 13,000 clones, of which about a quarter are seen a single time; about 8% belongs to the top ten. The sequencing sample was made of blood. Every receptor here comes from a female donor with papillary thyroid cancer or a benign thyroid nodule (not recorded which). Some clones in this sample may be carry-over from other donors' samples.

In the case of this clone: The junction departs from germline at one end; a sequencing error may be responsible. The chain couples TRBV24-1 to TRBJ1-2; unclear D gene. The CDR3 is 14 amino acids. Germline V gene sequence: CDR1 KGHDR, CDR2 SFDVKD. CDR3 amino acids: CATSDLPGFYCYTF. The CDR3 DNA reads TGTGCCACCAGTGACCTACCGGGTTTCTATTGCTACACCTTC.

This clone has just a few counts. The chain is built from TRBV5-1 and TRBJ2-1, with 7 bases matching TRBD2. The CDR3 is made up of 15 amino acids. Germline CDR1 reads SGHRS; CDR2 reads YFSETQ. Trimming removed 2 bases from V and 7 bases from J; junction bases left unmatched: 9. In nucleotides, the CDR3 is TGCGCCAGCAGCTTAACTAGCTCCGGGAGGAATGAGCAGTTCTTC. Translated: CASSLTSSGRNEQFF.

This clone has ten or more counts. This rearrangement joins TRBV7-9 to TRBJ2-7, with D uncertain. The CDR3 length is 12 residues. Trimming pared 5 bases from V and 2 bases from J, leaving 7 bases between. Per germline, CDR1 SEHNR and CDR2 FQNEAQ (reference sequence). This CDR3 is CASSPTPYEQYF. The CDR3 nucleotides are TGTGCCAGCAGCCCCACCCCCTACGAGCAGTACTTC. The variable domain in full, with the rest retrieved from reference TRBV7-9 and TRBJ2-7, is DTGVSQNPRHKITKRGQNVTFRCDPISEHNRLYWYRQTLGQGPEFLTYFQNEAQLEKSRLLSDRFSAERPKGSFSTLEIQRTEQGDSAMYLCASSPTPYEQYFGPGTRLTVT.